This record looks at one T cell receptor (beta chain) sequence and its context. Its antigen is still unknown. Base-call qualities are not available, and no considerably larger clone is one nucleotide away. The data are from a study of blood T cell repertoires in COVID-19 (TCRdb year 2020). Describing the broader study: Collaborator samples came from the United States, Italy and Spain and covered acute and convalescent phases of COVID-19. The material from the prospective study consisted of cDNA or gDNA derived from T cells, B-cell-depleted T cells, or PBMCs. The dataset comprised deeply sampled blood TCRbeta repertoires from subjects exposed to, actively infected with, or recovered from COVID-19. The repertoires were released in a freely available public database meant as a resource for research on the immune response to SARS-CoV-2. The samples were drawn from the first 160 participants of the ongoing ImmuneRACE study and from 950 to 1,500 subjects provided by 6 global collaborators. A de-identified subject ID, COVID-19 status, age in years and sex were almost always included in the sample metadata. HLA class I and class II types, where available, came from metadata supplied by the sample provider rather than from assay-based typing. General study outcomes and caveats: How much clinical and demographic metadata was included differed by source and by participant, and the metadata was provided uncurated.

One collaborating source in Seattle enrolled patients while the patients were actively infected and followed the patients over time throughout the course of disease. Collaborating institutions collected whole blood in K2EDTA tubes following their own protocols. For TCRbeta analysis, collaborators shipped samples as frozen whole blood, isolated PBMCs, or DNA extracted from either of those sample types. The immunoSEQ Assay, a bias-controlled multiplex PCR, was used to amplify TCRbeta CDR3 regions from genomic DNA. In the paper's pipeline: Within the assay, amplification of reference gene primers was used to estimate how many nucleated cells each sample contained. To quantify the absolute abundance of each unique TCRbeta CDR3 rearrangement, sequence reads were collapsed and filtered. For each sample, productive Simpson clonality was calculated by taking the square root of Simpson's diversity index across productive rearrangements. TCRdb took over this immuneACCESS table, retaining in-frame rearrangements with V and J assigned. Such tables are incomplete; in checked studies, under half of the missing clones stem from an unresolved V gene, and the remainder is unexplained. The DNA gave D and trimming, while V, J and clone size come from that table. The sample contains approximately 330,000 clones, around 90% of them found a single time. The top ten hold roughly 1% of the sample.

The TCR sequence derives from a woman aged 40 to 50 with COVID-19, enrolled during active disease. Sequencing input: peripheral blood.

CDR3 sequence: CASSYSGTASYEQYF. The nucleotide sequence reads as follows: TGTGCCAGCAGTTACTCTGGGACAGCCTCCTACGAGCAGTACTTC. The V and J segments used are TRBV6-2 or TRBV6-3 and TRBJ2-7, with 7 middle bases fitting TRBD1. V loses 0 bases at its end and J loses 0 bases; junction bases beyond the gene matches: 2. As encoded in the germline V gene, CDR1 is MNHEY while CDR2 is SVGEGT. The CDR3 starts with the cysteine, ends with the phenylalanine, and has 15 residues. Kept here is only the CDR3 DNA, which spans 45 bases and is read in frame from base 1.